Presented here are 22 T cell receptor beta chains from one specimen sequenced in a study of blood T cells in healthy people across ages (dated by TCRdb to the mid-2010s). To prepare the library, 5' RACE was applied. Sequencing used an Illumina HiSeq 2500. A second PCR of about 7 to 12 cycles was run with a J-beta primer mix and a sample-barcoded 5' primer. The public reads were quality trimmed at Q25 with fastp and then assembled into clones with MiXCR by TCRdb, keeping productive beta chains. Each CDR3 protein appears once, grouped with its most common genes and DNA. The sample table lists some 900,000 distinct CDR3 sequences, about 48% of them with a count of one. Roughly 13% of the sample goes to the ten largest clones. Sequencing was done on a sample of blood. The origin of the receptors is a man aged 30 to 39 in good health.

This chain connects TRBV4-2 to TRBJ2-3; TRBD2 agrees at 14 bases. The CDR3 length is 18 residues. V shed 3 bases and J 4 bases; nucleotides not matched to a gene: 9. CDR1 LGHNA and CDR2 YNFKEQ come from the germline V gene. The DNA of the CDR3 is TGTGCCAGCAGCCAGAGGACTAGCGGGGGGTTTGTCCCAGATACGCAGTATTTT. This gives the protein CASSQRTSGGFVPDTQYF.

J is TRBJ2-1 and V is TRBV21-1; no check of the table's D call, TRBD2, against the DNA was made. TRBV21-1 is a pseudogene segment. This CDR3 is 16 amino acids long. This chain's CDR3 is CASSKVELADNNEQFF. CDR3 sequence (DNA): TGTGCCAGCAGCAAAGTCGAACTAGCGGATAACAATGAGCAGTTCTTC.

V and J are TRBV28 and TRBJ1-4; possible D gene TRBD1, 5 bases. The CDR3 length is 15 residues. Trimming stripped 6 bases from V and 0 bases from J, with 11 bases between. Germline V gene lookup returns CDR1 MDHEN and CDR2 SYDVKM. CDR3 in amino acids: CASRLDSSTNEKLFF. The DNA for the CDR3 is TGTGCCAGCAGGTTAGACAGTTCAACTAATGAAAAACTGTTTTTT.

The chain uses TRBV15 and TRBJ2-5, with TRBD1 as a possible D gene (5 bases). Judging by the DNA end, TRBJ2-7 fits better; the J call may be wrong. This CDR3 comprises 14 residues. Germline V gene lookup returns CDR1 LNHNV and CDR2 YYDKDF (reference sequence). The CDR3 DNA reads as TGTGCCACCAGCAGAGATAATCAGGGCGGCGAGCAGTACTTC. Its protein product is CATSRDNQGGEQYF.

The chain couples TRBV20-1 to TRBJ1-5; possibly TRBD1 for D (5 bases). The V gene's germline CDR1 is DFQATT and CDR2 SNEGSKA (reference sequence). The CDR3 length is 13 residues. The V and J ends lost 5 bases and 6 bases respectively, with 14 bases between them. The CDR3 loop reads CSARRDERQPQHF. Written as DNA, the CDR3 is TGCAGTGCTCGCAGGGATGAGCGTCAGCCCCAGCATTTT.

This clonotype was counted only a few times. The V gene is TRBV18, the J gene TRBJ1-1; D is perhaps TRBD1 (6 bases). Looked up from germline, CDR1 is KGHSH and CDR2 is LQKENI. V dropped 6 bases and J dropped 4 bases, with 12 bases sitting between them. This CDR3 is built from 13 residues. The CDR3 nucleotides are TGTGCCAGCTCGCCAGGGGTCGGCACTGAAGCTTTCTTT. Translated, it gives CASSPGVGTEAFF.

The V and J genes are TRBV4-2 and TRBJ1-5; 7 positions agree with TRBD1. The junction had 7 bases not matched to a gene; V was cut back by 2 bases and J by 6 bases. The germline V gene encodes CDR1 LGHNA and CDR2 YNFKEQ. The CDR3 covers 15 residues. The CDR3 spells CASSQPTGEGQPQHF. The CDR3 DNA reads TGTGCCAGCAGCCAACCCACAGGGGAGGGTCAGCCCCAGCATTTT.

This clonotype was seen only once. The chain employs TRBV12-3 or TRBV12-4 and TRBJ1-4; D not certain. CDR3 length: 13 amino acids. V lost 6 bases and J 12 bases, leaving 17 bases between the germline ends. The CDR3 here is CASSQGPLRELFF. In nucleotides, the CDR3 is TGTGCCAGCAGCCAAGGACCCTTAAGGGAACTGTTTTTT.

The V and J genes are TRBV20-1 and TRBJ2-4, with 8 bases fitting TRBD2. This CDR3 spans 16 amino acids. Germline lookup yields CDR1 DFQATT and CDR2 SNEGSKA (reference sequence). V shed 5 bases, J shed 13 bases, and the junction held 22 bases outside the gene matches. As DNA, the CDR3 is TGCAGTGCTTTATCACCCCTAGCGGGTTTCTACAATGAGCAGTACTTC. It is translated as CSALSPLAGFYNEQYF.

This clonotype was detected a few times. The V gene is TRBV27, the J gene TRBJ2-7; 10 bases align to TRBD1. V shed 5 bases and J 5 bases; nucleotides not matched to a gene: 12. The germline CDR1 and CDR2 sequences are MNHEY and SMNVEV (reference sequence). The CDR3 extends over 16 amino acids. As DNA, the CDR3 is TGTGCCAGCAGTCCCCCACCGGGACAGGGGAACAACGAGCAGTACTTC. Translated, it gives CASSPPPGQGNNEQYF.

This clonotype was observed a few times. The chain uses TRBV29-1 and TRBJ2-2, with a possible D match to TRBD1 (5 bases). Trimming cost V 1 base and J 1 base, with 7 bases left between them. Germline V gene data show CDR1 as SQVTM and CDR2 as ANQGSEA. This CDR3 has 14 residues. Here the CDR3 reads CSVEAGQNTGELFF. CDR3 coding DNA: TGCAGCGTTGAAGCCGGACAGAACACCGGGGAGCTGTTTTTT.

There are a few counts of this clonotype. The V gene is TRBV20-1, the J gene TRBJ2-1; 9 bases line up with TRBD2. The CDR3 length is 15 residues. The germline CDR1 and CDR2 sequences are DFQATT and SNEGSKA (reference sequence). Trimming cost V 4 bases and J 4 bases; bases outside gene matches: 8. The CDR3 sequence: CSANIAGASYNEQFF. The CDR3 DNA reads TGCAGTGCTAACATAGCGGGGGCCTCATACAATGAGCAGTTCTTC.

The J gene is TRBJ2-7, the V gene TRBV6-2 or TRBV6-3; 9 nucleotides match TRBD1. The CDR3 extends over 15 amino acids. V lost 2 bases to trimming and J lost 3 bases; unmatched junction nucleotides: 5. Germline V gives CDR1 MNHEY, CDR2 SVGEGT. The CDR3 sequence is CASSYGTGTNYEQYF. CDR3 in DNA: TGTGCCAGCAGTTACGGGACAGGGACAAACTACGAGCAGTACTTC.

This chain connects TRBV7-9 to TRBJ2-1; TRBD1 matches 10 bases. J was trimmed by 4 bases and V by 5 bases; bases with no gene match: 5. The CDR3 totals 15 residues. From germline, CDR1 is SEHNR and CDR2 FQNEAQ (reference sequence). The CDR3 spells CASSVDRGRYNEQFF. As DNA, the CDR3 is TGTGCCAGCAGCGTGGACAGGGGGAGATACAATGAGCAGTTCTTC.

The chain employs TRBV28 and TRBJ2-7; D is undetermined. The ends were cut back, 4 bases at V and 0 bases at J, with 10 bases in the middle. This CDR3 has 14 amino acids. Germline lookup yields CDR1 MDHEN and CDR2 SYDVKM. The CDR3 sequence is CASSWTDNSYEQYF. The DNA for the CDR3 is TGTGCCAGCAGTTGGACCGACAACTCCTACGAGCAGTACTTC.

The chain is built from TRBV28 and TRBJ1-6, with a weak D call TRBD1 (5 bases). V was shortened by 7 bases and J by 5 bases, with 15 bases between the two germline ends. Germline CDR1 reads MDHEN; CDR2 reads SYDVKM. The CDR3 is made up of 15 amino acids. The CDR3 DNA reads as TGTGCCAGCATCGTAGGGGTAGGCGATAATTCACCCCTCCACTTT. As protein: CASIVGVGDNSPLHF.

This clonotype was counted only a few times. The genes are TRBV9 and TRBJ1-5, with TRBD1 as a possible D gene (5 bases). Germline CDR1 is SGDLS and CDR2 is YYNGEE. The CDR3 is made up of 14 amino acids. Trimming took off 0 bases at V and 3 bases at J, with 7 bases between the two ends. CDR3 in amino acids: CASSVGGTNQPQHF. CDR3 coding DNA: TGTGCCAGCAGCGTAGGGGGGACCAATCAGCCCCAGCATTTT. The variable domain in full, with the rest retrieved from reference TRBV9 and TRBJ1-5, is DSGVTQTPKHLITATGQRVTLRCSPRSGDLSVYWYQQSLDQGLQFLIQYYNGEERAKGNILERFSAQQFPDLHSELNLSSLELGDSALYFCASSVGGTNQPQHFGDGTRLSIL.

The chain combines TRBV13 with TRBJ2-7, with 7 bases aligning to TRBD1. The CDR3 runs 13 residues. Germline V gene data show CDR1 as PRHDT and CDR2 as FYEKMQ (reference sequence). Germline trimming cut 4 bases from V and 7 bases from J; bases unmatched to any gene: 7. DNA of the CDR3: TGTGCCAGCAGCTCACAGGGGTCTACGGAGCAGTACTTC. Amino acids: CASSSQGSTEQYF. The full variable domain, in which reference TRBV13 and TRBJ2-7 provide the parts outside the CDR3, is AAGVIQSPRHLIKEKRETATLKCYPIPRHDTVYWYQQGPGQDPQFLISFYEKMQSDKGSIPDRFSAQQFSDYHSELNMSSLELGDSALYFCASSSQGSTEQYFGPGTRLTVT.

This chain links TRBV28 with TRBJ1-5, with 7 bases fitting TRBD1. Germline CDR1 is MDHEN and CDR2 is SYDVKM. V gave up 7 bases and J gave up 6 bases; unmatched junction bases: 9. The CDR3 consists of 14 residues. For the CDR3, the DNA is TGTGCCAGCAACATAGACAGGGATGGTCAGCCCCAGCATTTT. This translates into CASNIDRDGQPQHF.

V gene TRBV30 combines with J gene TRBJ1-2; D may be TRBD1 (5 bases). Germline lookup yields CDR1 GTSNPN and CDR2 SVGIG (reference sequence). V lost 2 bases, J lost 5 bases, and 12 bases lay in between. The CDR3 sequence is 13 residues long. DNA of the CDR3: TGTGCCTGGAGTAGGGGTGAGAGGTATGGCTACACCTTC. This sequence encodes CAWSRGERYGYTF.

Remarks on this clonotype: At one end the junction does not follow the germline gene, possibly because of a read error. This sequence joins TRBV7-7 and TRBJ2-6; weak D call: TRBD2 (5 bases). The CDR3 runs 16 residues. Germline V lookup: CDR1 SSHAT, CDR2 FNYEAQ (reference sequence). CDR3 nucleotide sequence: TGTGCTAGCAGCCCGAGGGCTGGATCTGGGGCCAACGTCCTGACTTTC. It encodes CASSPRAGSGANVLTF.

The gene calls are TRBV7-9 and TRBJ1-2, with D hard to call. Germline V gives CDR1 SEHNR, CDR2 FQNEAQ (reference sequence). V was trimmed by 0 bases and J by 4 bases, leaving 6 bases between them. This CDR3 is 13 amino acids long. The CDR3 bases are TGTGCCAGCAGCTTAGCGACGGCCTATGGCTACACCTTC. It translates to CASSLATAYGYTF.